The sequence of this TCR beta chain was determined in a study of Tregs in tolerant kidney transplant recipients (dated by TCRdb to between 2017 and 2020). A note on the overall study: Before combined kidney and bone marrow transplantation, this study identified donor-specific regulatory T cells using TCRbeta sequencing and then followed those same cells after transplant. TCRbeta repertoire sequencing was used in a few healthy controls to compare several ways of expanding Tregs specific for an allogeneic donor. Findings and caveats that apply to the study as a whole: Biological reproducibility was not examined directly, but technical replication error appeared to be minimal. Expanding Tregs with activated donor B cells appeared to identify the most biologically relevant and donor-specific TCRbeta repertoire. The study was limited by small patient numbers, and the findings need validation in larger populations and under other immunosuppression protocols.

For TCRbeta CDR3 sequencing, genomic DNA was extracted from sorted cells using the QIAGEN DNeasy Blood and Tissue Kit. High-throughput TCRbeta CDR3 sequencing, which included PCR amplification with bias correction and internal controls, was done commercially through immunoSEQ. In the paper's pipeline: Unique productive TCRbeta sequences were defined by CDR3 nucleotide sequence where primers matched, otherwise by CDR3 amino acid sequence with Vbeta and Jbeta genes. To correct sorting error, sequences shared between sorted populations at a frequency ratio of 2:1 or less were removed; the rest were assigned to the higher population. Donor-reactive sequences were defined as at least 5-fold expanded in CFSE-low cells versus unstimulated cells, with frequency of at least 0.01% in CFSE-low cells. Repertoire divergence was quantified by Jensen-Shannon divergence calculated from the top 100 TCRbeta sequences ranked by frequency. For samples with multiple sequencing runs, sorting error was corrected in each run separately before the runs were combined. TCRdb mirrors the immuneACCESS table, restricted to in-frame sequences. Some clones are absent from its copies; in checked studies, under half trace to an unresolved V gene, and the reason for the others is unknown. That table furnishes V, J and clone size, whereas the DNA furnished D and trimming. The sample records tens of thousands of clones, roughly 84% of which are singletons. The ten largest clones capture approximately 4.8% of the sample.

Unstimulated Tregs (CD4+CD25+CD127-), CD4+ non-Tregs (CD4+CD25-), CD4 and CD8 cells were FACS-sorted from thawed PBMCs. Healthy control blood came either as purchased buffy coats or from healthy volunteers. Healthy control blood was processed by Ficoll density gradient to PBMCs and cryopreserved; patient PBMCs were collected before and after transplant. The CDR3 numbers 16 residues from cysteine through phenylalanine. Just the 48-base CDR3 DNA is kept, in frame starting at base 1. V is pruned by 4 bases and J by 2 bases, leaving 7 bases of the junction without a gene match. CDR1 and CDR2 were assigned from the germline V gene as SGHRS and YFSETQ. To note about this clone: What antigen it recognizes has not been identified. Base qualities are not provided; no much larger clone lies one nucleotide away.

The TCR originated in a human donor in good health. The sequencing sample was made of CD4+ T cells from blood. The chain was built from TRBV5-1 and TRBJ2-1, with 9 middle bases fitting TRBD1. For the CDR3, the sequence is CASSNIRQGAYNEQFF. Read as DNA, the sequence is TGCGCCAGCAGCAATATCCGACAGGGGGCCTACAATGAGCAGTTCTTC.